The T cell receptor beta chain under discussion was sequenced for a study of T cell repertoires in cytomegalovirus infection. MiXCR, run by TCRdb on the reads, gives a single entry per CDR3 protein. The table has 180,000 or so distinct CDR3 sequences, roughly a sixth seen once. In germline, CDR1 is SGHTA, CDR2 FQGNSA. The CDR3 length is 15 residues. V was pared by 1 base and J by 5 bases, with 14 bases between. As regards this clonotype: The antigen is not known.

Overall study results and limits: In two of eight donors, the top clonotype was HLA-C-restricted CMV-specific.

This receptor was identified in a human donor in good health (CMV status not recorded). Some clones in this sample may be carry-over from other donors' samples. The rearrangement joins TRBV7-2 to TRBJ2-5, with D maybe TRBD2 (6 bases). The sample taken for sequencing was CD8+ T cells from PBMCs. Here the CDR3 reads CASSLGTSGRETQYF. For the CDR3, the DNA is TGTGCCAGCAGCTTAGGGACGAGTGGGAGGGAGACCCAGTACTTC. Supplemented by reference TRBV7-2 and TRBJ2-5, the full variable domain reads GAGVSQSPSNKVTEKGKDVELRCDPISGHTALYWYRQSLGQGLEFLIYFQGNSAPDKSGLPSDRFSAERTGGSVSTLTIQRTQQEDSAVYLCASSLGTSGRETQYFGPGTRLLVL.